This entry lists 4 T cell receptor beta chains sequenced from one sample in a study of T cells in Graves' hyperthyroidism and ophthalmopathy. The source material, RNA transcripts, was used to amplify TCR beta CDR3 regions. First-round RT-PCR targeting the TCR CDR3 was performed with the HTBI primer set. TCRdb ran MiXCR on the multiplex PCR reads and lists one entry per CDR3 protein. The table has about 350,000 distinct CDR3 sequences, about 17% seen once. The specimen was blood. The receptors shown here come from a woman in her 30s with Graves' hyperthyroidism that later progressed to Graves' ophthalmopathy.

Ten or more counts support this clonotype. The genes are TRBV20-1 and TRBJ2-3; D may be TRBD1 or TRBD2 (5 bases each). V was shortened by 5 bases and J by 2 bases, with 17 bases between the two germline ends. This CDR3 region has 15 residues. Germline CDR1 and CDR2: DFQATT and SNEGSKA (reference sequence). CDR3: CSARGVSPYTDTQYF. The DNA of the CDR3 is TGCAGTGCTCGAGGGGTTAGTCCCTACACAGATACGCAGTATTTT.

The V and J genes are TRBV20-1 and TRBJ2-3, with D perhaps given as TRBD1 or TRBD2 (5 bases each). The germline CDR1 and CDR2 sequences are DFQATT and SNEGSKA (reference sequence). The CDR3 covers 15 residues. V lost 0 bases, J lost 6 bases, and 16 bases lay in between. In DNA, the CDR3 is TGCAGTGCTAGAGATTGGGGGACCGGCGTGGATACGCAGTATTTT. It is translated as CSARDWGTGVDTQYF.

The CDR3 loop is CASSIREHTDTQYF. The CDR3 coding sequence is TGTGCCAGTAGTATCAGGGAGCACACAGATACGCAGTATTTT. The chain combines TRBV19 with TRBJ2-3; D is tentatively TRBD1 or TRBD2 (5 bases each). V was cut by 3 bases and J by 2 bases, with 9 bases left in between. The CDR3 contains 14 residues. The germline V gene encodes CDR1 LNHDA and CDR2 SQIVND (reference sequence).

This clonotype has a count of ten or more. This chain links TRBV20-1 with TRBJ2-3, with D possibly TRBD2 on 6 matching bases. V was shortened by 0 bases and J by 2 bases, with 12 bases between the two germline ends. The CDR3 totals 15 residues. Per the germline V gene, CDR1 is DFQATT and CDR2 is SNEGSKA (reference sequence). As DNA, the CDR3 is TGCAGTGCTAGAGATGCGGGAACGATCACAGATACGCAGTATTTT. Its protein is CSARDAGTITDTQYF.